This T cell receptor (beta chain) was sequenced in a study of T cell clonality in common variable immunodeficiency. This clone appeared many times. The read falls 3 residues short of the CDR3 end, and the missing part is taken from the germline J gene. The method was immunoSEQ multiplex PCR; TCRdb's version includes in-frame clones alone and lacks a portion of them. Listed for the sample are around 81,000 clones, none seen a single time. The CDR3 sequence is 14 residues long. Trimming took off 2 bases at V and 3 bases at J, with 11 bases between the two ends. Germline CDR1 is SGHAT and CDR2 is FQNNGV.

The sequencing sample was made of peripheral blood mononuclear cells. This sequence originates from a person aged 18-70 years in good health. The gene calls are TRBV11-2 and TRBJ2-7; D gene unclear. Incomplete CDR3 DNA: TGTGCCAGCAGCTTAATAAAAGCCCTCTACGAG. It yields the protein CASSLIKALYE. The CDR3 in full is CASSLIKALYEQYF.